This TCR beta chain was identified in a study of T cells expressing NK-cell markers. Whole-study results and caveats: These clonotypes, the leaders elsewhere, also led the CD3+CD56-NKG2C+ fraction in several donors. About six donors showed dominant NKG2C+ clonotypes comprising about 1.0-7.0% of their CD8+ T cells.

About this clonotype: Its target is unknown.

The CDR3 extends over 15 amino acids. Germline loops: CDR1 SGHTA, CDR2 FQGTGA. Researchers built TCR beta cDNA using 5'RACE template switching with UMIs. TCRdb re-called the 5' RACE reads, yielding one record per CDR3 amino acid sequence without DNA. The sample's table shows approximately 110,000 distinct CDR3 sequences. This receptor was identified in a woman between 18 and 70 years old in good health. Input material: blood T cells: a sorted CD56 or NKG2C T cell subset, CD4+ or CD8+ T cells, or bulk PBMC T cells (not recorded which). The V gene is TRBV7-3, the J gene TRBJ2-1. CDR3 in amino acids: CASSLTGTSYNEQFF.